This T cell receptor (beta chain) appears in the sequencing data of a study of T cells in Graves' hyperthyroidism and ophthalmopathy. Study-level information: Specimen type is peripheral blood, collected at initial diagnosis prior to any treatment. The study, taken as a whole, reports: Using 13 V-J features, a model discriminated ophthalmopathy from stable hyperthyroidism.

This clonotype was detected a few times. Its antigen is still unknown. There were TCR beta CDR3 regions amplified from RNA transcripts. An initial round of RT-PCR targeting the TCR CDR3 relied on the HTBI primer set. TCRdb reanalysed the multiplex PCR reads using MiXCR and keeps one entry per CDR3 protein. Among roughly 350,000 distinct CDR3 sequences, 11% to 15% were seen once, and the ten largest hold around 23%. The patients, who ranged from 18 to 65 in age, presented with newly diagnosed hyperthyroidism lasting under 2 months. On the basis of clinical symptoms, serum thyroxine and TRAb, thyroid ultrasound and orbital computed tomography, diagnoses were made. The sequencing input was blood. This TCR came from a young woman with Graves' hyperthyroidism.

The CDR3 nucleotides are TGTGCCAGCAGCTTGGGCCTAGGGGGAGATACGCAGTATTTT. Encoded protein: CASSLGLGGDTQYF. This chain uses TRBV7-2 with TRBJ2-3; D is possibly TRBD1 (6 bases). V was clipped by 3 bases and J by 5 bases, with 12 bases between them. CDR3 length: 14 amino acids. The germline V gene has CDR1 SGHTA and CDR2 FQGNSA.